Detailed here is one TCR beta chain. Its antigen remains unidentified. Germline CDR1 MDHEN, CDR2 SYDVKM. V was cut by 6 bases and J by 0 bases, with 15 bases left in between. CDR3 length: 16 residues. The time point is: newly diagnosed GD, antithyroid drugs for less than 3 months. PBMC-derived RNA was used for the TCR library. The sample is drawn from a study of regulatory T cells in long-lasting Graves disease. The wider study: Graves' patients (newly diagnosed) had been on antithyroid drugs under 3 months. Study-wide findings and caveats: Persistent Graves' patients showed a TCR diversity that was lower than that of newly diagnosed ones.

Arm-PCR of CDR3 regions with iRepertoire HTBI primers generated TCR beta libraries. In the original processing: The study identified about 60 TRBV and more than 11 TRBJ segments across samples. MiXCR, applied by TCRdb to the multiplex PCR reads, yields one record per CDR3 protein. The V and J calls come from TCRdb's annotation, not from the publication. The sample shows 550,000 to 650,000 distinct CDR3 sequences, around 16% of them seen only once. These data also featured in a second study, about T cells in Graves' hyperthyroidism and ophthalmopathy. That report adds: The model predicted ophthalmopathy a median approximately seven months before onset.

The source is a man between 18 and 35 years old with Graves disease. The J gene is TRBJ2-1, the V gene TRBV28; possibly TRBD2 for D (6 bases). This material consisted of peripheral blood mononuclear cells (PBMCs), taken at new diagnosis, from a patient treated with antithyroid drugs. This CDR3 reads CASSSPGLRSYNEQFF. CDR3 coding DNA: TGTGCCAGCAGCTCCCCGGGACTTCGCTCCTACAATGAGCAGTTCTTC.